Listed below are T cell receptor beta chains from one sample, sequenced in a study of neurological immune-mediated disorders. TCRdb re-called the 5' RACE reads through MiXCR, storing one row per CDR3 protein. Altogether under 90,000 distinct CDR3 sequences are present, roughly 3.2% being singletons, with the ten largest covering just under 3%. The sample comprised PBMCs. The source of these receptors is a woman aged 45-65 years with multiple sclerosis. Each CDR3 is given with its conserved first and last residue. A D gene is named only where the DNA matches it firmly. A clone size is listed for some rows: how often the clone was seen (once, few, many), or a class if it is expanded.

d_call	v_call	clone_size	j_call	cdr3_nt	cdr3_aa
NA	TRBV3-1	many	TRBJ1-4	TGTGCCAGCAGCCGCTCACAGGGATTTAATGAAAAACTGTTTTTT	CASSRSQGFNEKLFF
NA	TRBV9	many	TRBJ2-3	TGTGCCAGCAGTGGCGGGACCGTTTTTACAGATACGCAGTATTTT	CASSGGTVFTDTQYF
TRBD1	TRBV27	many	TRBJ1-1	TGTGCCAGCAGCTTAGAGGGGGCAGGGAACACTGAAGCTTTCTTT	CASSLEGAGNTEAFF
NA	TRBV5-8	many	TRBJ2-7	TGTGCCAGCAGCTTGGACAGAATCGACCTCCCTTCCTACGAGCAGTACTTC	CASSLDRIDLPSYEQYF
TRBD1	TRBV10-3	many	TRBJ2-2	TGTGCCATCAGTGGCGACAGGGGCACCGGGGAGCTGTTTTTT	CAISGDRGTGELFF
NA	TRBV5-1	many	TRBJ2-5	TGCGCCAGCAGCTTGGCCCCGGGAGATCAAGAGACCCAGTACTTC	CASSLAPGDQETQYF
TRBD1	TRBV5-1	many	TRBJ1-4	TGCGCCAGCAGCAAAGACAGGGGCGGTGAAAAACTGTTTTTT	CASSKDRGGEKLFF
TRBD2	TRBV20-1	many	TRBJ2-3	TGCAGTGCTAGGTCGACTAGCGGGGGGGGCAAAGATACGCAGTATTTT	CSARSTSGGGKDTQYF
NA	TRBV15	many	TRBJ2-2	TGTGCCACCAGCAGAGGTGCAAACACCGGGGAGCTGTTTTTT	CATSRGANTGELFF
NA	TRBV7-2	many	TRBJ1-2	TGTGCCAGCAACCCCGGCCTAGTCTATGGCTACACCTTC	CASNPGLVYGYTF
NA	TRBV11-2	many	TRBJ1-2	TGTGCCAGCAGCTTAGCCGCACAGAACTATGGCTACACCTTC	CASSLAAQNYGYTF
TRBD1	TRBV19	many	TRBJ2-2	TGTGCCAGTAGAGGGACAGGGGGCCCTACCGGGGAGCTGTTTTTT	CASRGTGGPTGELFF
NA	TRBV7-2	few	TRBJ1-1	TGTGCCAGCAGCTTAGTCCCGGGGAACACTGAAGCTTTGTTT	CASSLVPGNTEALF
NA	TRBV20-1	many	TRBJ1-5	TGCAGTGCTAGCCGGGGGGCCTTCAACGATCAGCCCCAGCATTTT	CSASRGAFNDQPQHF
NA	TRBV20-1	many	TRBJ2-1	TGCAGTGCTAGAGTGGGACCCCCGCACAATGGGGAGTTCTTC	CSARVGPPHNGEFF
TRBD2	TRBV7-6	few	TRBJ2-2	TGTGCCAGCAGCTCCCAGCCAGCGGGGGGGAACACCGGGGAGCTGTTTTTT	CASSSQPAGGNTGELFF
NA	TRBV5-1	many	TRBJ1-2	TGCGCCAGCAGCCTCCAGGGGTATGGCTACACCTTC	CASSLQGYGYTF
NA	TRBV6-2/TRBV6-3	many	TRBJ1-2	TGTGCCAGCAGTTGGACCCGCTATGGCTACACCTTC	CASSWTRYGYTF
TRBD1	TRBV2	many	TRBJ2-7	TGTGCCAGCACTTGGGACAGGTCGCGCGAGCAGTACTTC	CASTWDRSREQYF
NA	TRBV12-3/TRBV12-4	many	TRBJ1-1	TGTGCCAGCAGTCGCGGCCGGCTGAACACTGAAGCTTTCTTT	CASSRGRLNTEAFF
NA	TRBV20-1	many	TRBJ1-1	TGCAGTGCTAGACGGCTTATGAACACTGAAGCTTTCTTT	CSARRLMNTEAFF
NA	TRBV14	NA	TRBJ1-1	TGTGCCAGCAGCCAATTTGGGGGCACTGAAGCTTTCTTT	CASSQFGGTEAFF
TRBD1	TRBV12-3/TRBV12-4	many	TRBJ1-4	TGTGCCAGCAGCCTACGACAGGGGGGAGAAAAACTGTTTTTT	CASSLRQGGEKLFF
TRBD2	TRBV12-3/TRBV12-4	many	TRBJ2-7	TGTGCCAGTACCCCGGGACTAGGGTCCTACGAGCAGTACTTC	CASTPGLGSYEQYF
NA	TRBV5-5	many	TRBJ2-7	TGTGCCAGCCGGGGGGCTGTAACCTACGAGCAGTACTTC	CASRGAVTYEQYF
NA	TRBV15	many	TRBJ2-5	TGTGCCACCAGCAGAGAAAGGGGAATTCAGGAGACCCAGTACTTC	CATSRERGIQETQYF
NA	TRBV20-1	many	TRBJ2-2	TGCAGTGCATCCAACCAGAACACCGGGGAGCTGTTTTTT	CSASNQNTGELFF
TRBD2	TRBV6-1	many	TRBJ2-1	TGTGCCAGCAGCTCTAGCGGGGGGTACAATGAGCAGTTCTTC	CASSSSGGYNEQFF
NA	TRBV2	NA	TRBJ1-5	TGTGCCAGCAGTGGACAGTACAATCAGCCCCAGCATTTT	CASSGQYNQPQHF
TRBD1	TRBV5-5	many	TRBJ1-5	TGTGCCAGCAGCTTGTTCCAGGGGGGAAATCAGCCCCAGCATTTT	CASSLFQGGNQPQHF
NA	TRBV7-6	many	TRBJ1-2	TGTGCCAGCAGCTTAAGGGGGTCCTATGGCTACACCTTC	CASSLRGSYGYTF
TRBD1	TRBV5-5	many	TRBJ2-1	TGTGCCAGCAGCTTGGGACAGGGCTCCTACAATGAGCAGTTCTTC	CASSLGQGSYNEQFF
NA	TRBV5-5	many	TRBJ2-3	TGTGCCAGCAGCTTGGGACCCGGCCCGAGCACAGATACGCAGTATTTT	CASSLGPGPSTDTQYF